Below, 30 T cell receptor beta chains from the same sample are listed, as sequenced in a study of T cell responses to AZD1222 COVID-19 vaccine. Repertoires were generated with immunoSEQ multiplex PCR, while TCRdb's copy carries only in-frame clones and drops some. The sample lists 100,000 to 150,000 clones; 85% to 90% were seen once. The sample here was peripheral blood, taken on day 0 of AZD1222 vaccination. Receptors originate from an adult in good health.

The chain has TRBV18 and TRBJ2-2; D not resolved. This CDR3 comprises 17 residues. Trimming shortened V by 3 bases and J by 2 bases, and 16 bases separated the two germline ends. Looked up from germline, CDR1 is KGHSH and CDR2 is LQKENI. CDR3 nucleotides: TGTGCCAGCTCACCCAATGAGCAGGCGACAAACACCGGGGAGCTGTTTTTT. This gives the protein CASSPNEQATNTGELFF. The full variable domain, completed using reference TRBV18 and TRBJ2-2, is NAGVMQNPRHLVRRRGQEARLRCSPMKGHSHVYWYRQLPEEGLKFMVYLQKENIIDESGMPKERFSAEFPKEGPSILRIQQVVRGDSAAYFCASSPNEQATNTGELFFGEGSRLTVL.

Regarding this clone: This CDR3 is also generated by other DNA sequences in the sample. The chain employs TRBV11-1 and TRBJ2-7; D not resolved. Germline V CDR1 and CDR2: SGHAT, FQDESV (reference sequence). Trimming took 1 base from V and 0 from J, leaving 10 bases between them. This CDR3 has 15 amino acids. CDR3 bases: TGTGCCAGCAGCTTAGAAGGTCAGAGCTCCTACGAGCAGTACTTC. It specifies CASSLEGQSSYEQYF.

This clone was found once. The chain joins TRBV19 to TRBJ1-3; tentatively, D is TRBD1 (5 bases). V lost 5 bases and J 0 bases, leaving 14 bases between the germline ends. The CDR3 length is 16 residues. Per germline, CDR1 LNHDA and CDR2 SQIVND (reference sequence). The CDR3 DNA reads as TGTGCCAGTAGTCGCCAGACGGGACCCTCTGGAAACACCATATATTTT. Its protein product is CASSRQTGPSGNTIYF.

The V gene is TRBV2, the J gene TRBJ2-7; D not certain. Germline lookup yields CDR1 SNHLY and CDR2 FYNNEI. V lost 5 bases and J 5 bases, leaving 13 bases between the germline ends. The CDR3 runs to 13 residues. The chain's CDR3 is CASSLKVSNEQYF. The DNA of the CDR3 is TGTGCCAGCAGTCTGAAGGTCAGTAACGAGCAGTACTTC.

The chain uses TRBV6-2 or TRBV6-3 and TRBJ2-5; D gene uncertain. Germline V CDR1 and CDR2: MNHEY, SVGEGT. This CDR3 is 15 amino acids long. V lost 5 bases and J lost 5, with 18 bases in between. The CDR3 protein is CASSNGPYSGETQYF. CDR3 bases: TGTGCCAGCAGTAATGGCCCCTACAGTGGGGAGACCCAGTACTTC.

V and J are TRBV18 and TRBJ1-2; possibly TRBD1 for D (5 bases). Trimming cost V 4 bases and J 3 bases, with 15 bases left between them. CDR1 KGHSH and CDR2 LQKENI come from the germline V gene. The CDR3 covers 15 residues. Written as DNA, the CDR3 is TGTGCCAGCTCACTGGGACGGACCTTGGACTATGGCTACACCTTC. Translation gives CASSLGRTLDYGYTF. The full variable domain, in which reference TRBV18 and TRBJ1-2 provide the parts outside the CDR3, is NAGVMQNPRHLVRRRGQEARLRCSPMKGHSHVYWYRQLPEEGLKFMVYLQKENIIDESGMPKERFSAEFPKEGPSILRIQQVVRGDSAAYFCASSLGRTLDYGYTFGSGTRLTVV.

This sequence joins TRBV4-2 and TRBJ1-1; D gene ambiguous. V dropped 0 bases and J dropped 6 bases, with 14 bases sitting between them. The CDR3 is 15 amino acids. From germline, CDR1 is LGHNA and CDR2 YNFKEQ. The CDR3 spells CASSQDWAGSAEAFF. CDR3 DNA sequence: TGTGCCAGCAGCCAAGATTGGGCAGGTAGCGCTGAAGCTTTCTTT.

This clone was recorded a few times. This chain links TRBV30 with TRBJ2-5; possible D gene TRBD2, 6 bases. The CDR3 contains 12 residues. The germline V gene has CDR1 GTSNPN and CDR2 SVGIG (reference sequence). Between the trimmed V and J ends, which lost 5 bases and 5 bases, there was a span of 12 bases. The CDR3 sequence: CAWGVEGETQYF. CDR3 DNA sequence: TGTGCCTGGGGGGTGGAGGGGGAGACCCAGTACTTC. The complete variable domain, with remaining parts taken from reference TRBV30 and TRBJ2-5, reads SQTIHQWPATLVQPVGSPLSLECTVEGTSNPNLYWYRQAAGRGLQLLFYSVGIGQISSEVPQNLSASRPQDRQFILSSKKLLLSDSGFYLCAWGVEGETQYFGPGTRLLVL.

V and J are TRBV5-1 and TRBJ2-1; TRBD2 aligns across 14 bases. The CDR3 covers 17 residues. V trimming: 2 bases; J trimming: 7 bases; junction bases outside the gene matches: 8. From germline, CDR1 is SGHRS and CDR2 YFSETQ. The CDR3 loop is CASSLGLAGGQRNEQFF. CDR3 DNA sequence: TGCGCCAGCAGCTTAGGACTAGCGGGGGGCCAGAGGAATGAGCAGTTCTTC.

The chain uses TRBV19 and TRBJ2-7; 11 nucleotides line up with TRBD1. Looked up from germline, CDR1 is LNHDA and CDR2 is SQIVND (reference sequence). V dropped 4 bases and J dropped 4; count of bases not matched to a gene: 6. The length of the CDR3 is 15 residues. The CDR3 coding sequence is TGTGCCAGTAGTAGAGGACAGGGGGCTATTTACGAGCAGTACTTC. It yields the protein CASSRGQGAIYEQYF.

The rearrangement uses TRBV11-2 and TRBJ2-2; 9 positions match TRBD2. J lost 6 bases, V lost 4 bases, and 9 bases had no gene match. The germline V gene encodes CDR1 SGHAT and CDR2 FQNNGV. This CDR3 comprises 16 residues. This CDR3 is CASSSSAGGPAGELFF. CDR3 sequence (DNA): TGTGCCAGCAGCTCCTCGGCGGGGGGGCCGGCCGGGGAGCTGTTTTTT.

The rearrangement links TRBV20-1 to TRBJ2-1; weak D call: TRBD2 (5 bases). There are 11 residues in the CDR3. Germline assignment: CDR1 DFQATT and CDR2 SNEGSKA (reference sequence). Trimming pared 8 bases from V and 7 bases from J, leaving 12 bases between. CDR3 DNA sequence: TGCAGTCCTTCAAGCGGTAATGAGCAGTTCTTC. Translation: CSPSSGNEQFF.

This sequence joins TRBV2 and TRBJ2-5; D gene uncertain. This CDR3 has 13 amino acids. Germline V CDR1 and CDR2: SNHLY, FYNNEI. V was clipped by 4 bases and J by 4 bases, with 10 bases between them. The CDR3 nucleotides are TGTGCCAGCAGTGGGCTTTCCCCAGAGACCCAGTACTTC. Residues: CASSGLSPETQYF.

The rearrangement joins TRBV7-9 to TRBJ2-7, with 11 positions matching TRBD2. From germline, CDR1 is SEHNR and CDR2 FQNEAQ (reference sequence). The J segment lost 6 bases and the V segment lost 2 bases, leaving 3 bases of the junction unmatched. CDR3 length equals 14 residues. CDR3 residues: CASSLRLAGGEQYF. CDR3 DNA: TGTGCCAGCAGCTTACGGCTAGCGGGAGGCGAGCAGTACTTC.

This chain joins TRBV30 and TRBJ1-5; D unclear. Germline CDR1 reads GTSNPN; CDR2 reads SVGIG (reference sequence). With 3 bases removed from V and 4 bases from J, the gap between germline ends came to 10 bases. CDR3 length: 13 residues. CDR3 in DNA: TGTGCCTGGAGCTACAGACCAAATCAGCCCCAGCATTTT. Translated: CAWSYRPNQPQHF. Combining the CDR3 with reference TRBV30 and TRBJ1-5 gives the whole variable domain SQTIHQWPATLVQPVGSPLSLECTVEGTSNPNLYWYRQAAGRGLQLLFYSVGIGQISSEVPQNLSASRPQDRQFILSSKKLLLSDSGFYLCAWSYRPNQPQHFGDGTRLSIL.

The V call is TRBV5-5, the J call TRBJ2-5; tentatively, D is TRBD1 or TRBD2 (5 bases each). This CDR3 is 16 amino acids long. Germline CDR1 and CDR2: SGHKS and YYEKEE (reference sequence). V lost 0 bases to trimming and J lost 5 bases, with 17 bases between them. The CDR3 here is CASSLGLGAGSETQYF. CDR3 nucleotides: TGTGCCAGCAGCTTGGGGCTCGGGGCAGGGTCTGAGACCCAGTACTTC.

The genes are TRBV3-1 (or the pseudogene TRBV3-2) and TRBJ2-1, with unresolved D. V lost 11 bases, J lost 0 bases, and 14 bases lay in between. The CDR3 contains 14 residues. Per germline, CDR1 LGHDT and CDR2 YNNKEL (reference sequence). CDR3 coding DNA: TGTGCCCAAAGGCGACTCAACTCCTACAATGAGCAGTTCTTC. Its translation: CAQRRLNSYNEQFF.

The chain links TRBV9 to TRBJ2-7; 8 positions agree with TRBD2. V lost 3 bases to trimming and J lost 6 bases; unmatched junction nucleotides: 5. The CDR3 covers 13 residues. Per germline, CDR1 SGDLS and CDR2 YYNGEE. The CDR3 here is CASSGLANGEQYF. The CDR3 region has the DNA TGTGCCAGCAGCGGACTAGCGAACGGCGAGCAGTACTTC.

CDR3 sequence (DNA): TGTGCCAGCAGCTCGAACAGGGGGCCCGAGACCCAGTACTTC. Translating it yields CASSSNRGPETQYF. The V call is TRBV7-9, the J call TRBJ2-5; 9 nucleotides align to TRBD1. V was pared by 4 bases and J by 5 bases, with 5 bases of the junction left unmatched. This CDR3 spans 14 amino acids. Germline CDR1 and CDR2: SEHNR and FQNEAQ (reference sequence).

The V call is TRBV3-1 (or the pseudogene TRBV3-2), the J call TRBJ2-7; 13 bases match TRBD2. Trimming took 3 bases from V and 7 from J; bases not matched to a gene: 6. There are 15 residues in the CDR3. Germline V gene data show CDR1 as LGHDT and CDR2 as YNNKEL (reference sequence). The CDR3 loop reads CASSHGLAGVREQYF. The CDR3 DNA reads as TGTGCCAGCAGCCACGGACTAGCGGGAGTTCGGGAGCAGTACTTC.

Turning to this clone: The same CDR3 can be traced to other DNA sequences in this sample. The chain links TRBV18 to TRBJ1-4; TRBD1 is a possible D gene (6 bases). Trimming pared 2 bases from V and 8 bases from J, leaving 9 bases between. Looked up from germline, CDR1 is KGHSH and CDR2 is LQKENI. This CDR3 has 13 amino acids. The CDR3: CASSPRTDEKLFF. CDR3 sequence (DNA): TGTGCCAGCTCACCAAGGACAGACGAAAAACTGTTTTTT.

V gene TRBV19 combines with J gene TRBJ1-2; 10 bases align to TRBD1. The junction had 8 bases not matched to a gene; V was cut back by 8 bases and J by 5 bases. CDR1 LNHDA and CDR2 SQIVND come from the germline V gene (reference sequence). This CDR3 has 14 residues. CDR3 sequence (DNA): TGTGCCAGTCAGTGGGGACAGGGGCCATATGGCTACACCTTC. It codes for CASQWGQGPYGYTF.

V usage is TRBV19 and J usage is TRBJ2-1, with 12 nucleotides matching TRBD2. CDR1 is LNHDA, CDR2 SQIVND, per germline (reference sequence). With 10 bases clipped from V and 1 base from J, the junction kept 8 bases outside the gene matches. CDR3 size: 16 residues. The CDR3, as DNA: TGTGCCACAGGCGGGCTAGCGGGAGGGTCCTACAATGAGCAGTTCTTC. Translated: CATGGLAGGSYNEQFF. Using reference TRBV19 and TRBJ2-1 for the parts outside the CDR3, the full variable domain is DGGITQSPKYLFRKEGQNVTLSCEQNLNHDAMYWYRQDPGQGLRLIYYSQIVNDFQKGDIAEGYSVSREKKESFPLTVTSAQKNPTAFYLCATGGLAGGSYNEQFFGPGTRLTVL.

J is TRBJ2-1 and V is TRBV2; 12 bases line up with TRBD1. The germline CDR1 and CDR2 sequences are SNHLY and FYNNEI. This CDR3 is 16 amino acids long. V lost 6 bases and J lost 2; bases outside the gene matches: 5. DNA for the CDR3: TGTGCCAGCAGCCTGGGACAGGGGGCTACCTACAATGAGCAGTTCTTC. Translating it yields CASSLGQGATYNEQFF.

This chain connects TRBV5-1 to TRBJ1-1; no clear D gene. This CDR3 contains 17 residues. V was cut by 0 bases and J by 0 bases, with 15 bases left in between. Germline-derived CDR1 and CDR2 are SGHRS and YFSETQ. CDR3 nucleotides: TGCGCCAGCAGCTTGGGATACATCCCAATTATGAACACTGAAGCTTTCTTT. Translated: CASSLGYIPIMNTEAFF.

The CDR3 here is CASGSGRAQNPSTDTQYF. The CDR3 nucleotides are TGCGCCAGCGGTAGCGGGAGGGCACAAAACCCTAGCACAGATACGCAGTATTTT. The rearrangement joins TRBV5-1 to TRBJ2-3, with 11 bases identical to TRBD2. J gave up 0 bases and V 7 bases, and 13 bases lay outside the gene matches. The CDR3 length is 18 residues. Germline V lookup: CDR1 SGHRS, CDR2 YFSETQ.

The J gene is TRBJ1-1, the V gene TRBV19, with no clear D. In germline, CDR1 is LNHDA, CDR2 SQIVND (reference sequence). The CDR3 consists of 14 residues. Trimming left V 3 bases short and J 4 bases short, with 12 bases between. CDR3 region: CASSMRGWGTEAFF. The CDR3 DNA is TGTGCCAGTAGTATGCGGGGTTGGGGCACTGAAGCTTTCTTT.

Written as DNA, the CDR3 is TGTGCCAGCAGTTACTCATTAGGCGCGAACACTGAAGCTTTCTTT. This encodes CASSYSLGANTEAFF. The chain uses TRBV6-5 and TRBJ1-1; D call uncertain. The CDR3 has 15 residues. Trimming removed 0 bases from V and 1 base from J, with 9 bases in between. Germline loops: CDR1 MNHEY, CDR2 SVGAGI.

In this sample, this clone turned up once. V is TRBV30 and J is TRBJ2-1; 8 bases line up with TRBD2. The CDR3 is 14 amino acids. With V trimmed by 4 bases and J by 4 bases, 6 bases remained unmatched. From germline, CDR1 is GTSNPN and CDR2 SVGIG (reference sequence). CDR3 sequence (DNA): TGTGCCTGGACGAGGCCGGGAGGGTACAATGAGCAGTTCTTC. Amino acid sequence: CAWTRPGGYNEQFF.

The chain couples TRBV28 to TRBJ1-6; no firm D call. Deletions cut 0 bases from V and 10 bases from J, with 13 bases between. Germline lookup yields CDR1 MDHEN and CDR2 SYDVKM. The CDR3 has 15 amino acids. The CDR3 DNA reads TGTGCCAGCAGTTTATGGATGGGGTCGGGGTCACCCCTCCACTTT. Protein product: CASSLWMGSGSPLHF.